The 23 T cell receptor beta chains below come from one sample, sequenced in a study of CD8 T cells in ankylosing spondylitis. MiXCR was run by TCRdb on the 5' RACE reads, yielding one entry per CDR3 protein. The table shows 200,000 to 300,000 distinct CDR3 sequences, with around 10% occurring only once. Sequenced material: blood, either unsorted or a sorted T cell fraction (not recorded which). The receptors derive from a male donor with ankylosing spondylitis or in good health (not recorded which).

The chain couples TRBV13 to TRBJ2-4; D unresolved. The CDR3 loop spans 14 amino acids. Germline V CDR1 and CDR2: PRHDT, FYEKMQ (reference sequence). V was cut by 5 bases and J by 0 bases, with 8 bases left in between. The CDR3 spells CASSARLAKNIQYF. DNA of the CDR3: TGTGCCAGCAGCGCGAGACTAGCCAAAAACATTCAGTACTTC.

This clonotype was seen repeatedly, ten times or more. The chain employs TRBV29-1 and TRBJ1-2, with D uncertain. CDR1 and CDR2 (germline): SQVTM, ANQGSEA. This CDR3 spans 14 amino acids. With 1 base removed from V and 8 bases from J, the gap between germline ends came to 17 bases. In nucleotides, the CDR3 is TGCAGCGTTGAAGGGGTTGGAGCGCGGTGGGGCTACACCTTC. The encoded protein is CSVEGVGARWGYTF.

This chain links TRBV4-1 with TRBJ1-6; TRBD1 aligns across 7 bases. J was trimmed by 10 bases and V by 0 bases; bases with no gene match: 3. Germline CDR1 reads MGHRA; CDR2 reads YSYEKL. This CDR3 region has 14 residues. CDR3 in amino acids: CASSQDLRGSPLHF. In DNA form, the CDR3 reads TGCGCCAGCAGCCAAGATCTCAGGGGGTCACCCCTCCACTTT.

This clonotype came up a few times. The CDR3 coding sequence is TGTGCCAGCAGCCTAATGATACATCAGCCCCAGCATTTT. Residues: CASSLMIHQPQHF. The rearrangement joins TRBV7-9 to TRBJ1-5; no definite D call. Looked up from germline, CDR1 is SEHNR and CDR2 is FQNEAQ (reference sequence). V lost 5 bases, J lost 5 bases, and 10 bases lay in between. This CDR3 contains 13 residues.

This clonotype was seen a handful of times. This sequence joins TRBV6-5 and TRBJ2-7; D is undetermined. The germline V gene encodes CDR1 MNHEY and CDR2 SVGAGI. This CDR3 spans 11 amino acids. Trimming pared 5 bases from V and 7 bases from J, leaving 9 bases between. The chain's CDR3 is CASSTLREQYF. CDR3 DNA sequence: TGTGCCAGCAGTACCCTACGTGAGCAGTACTTC.

A few counts support this clonotype. The chain combines TRBV7-2 with TRBJ2-2; D may be TRBD1 (6 bases). From germline, CDR1 is SGHTA and CDR2 FQGNSA. Trimming shortened V by 5 bases and J by 0 bases, and 16 bases separated the two germline ends. This CDR3 comprises 17 residues. CDR3 sequence (DNA): TGTGCCAGCAGCCTCATAGCAGGGGCGACGAACACCGGGGAGCTGTTTTTT. Translation: CASSLIAGATNTGELFF.

This clonotype was found a few times. This sequence joins TRBV2 and TRBJ2-7; no definite D call. The V gene lost 10 bases and the J gene lost 0 bases, with 13 bases spanning the gap. In germline, CDR1 is SNHLY, CDR2 FYNNEI. The CDR3 is made up of 13 amino acids. The CDR3 DNA reads as TGTGCCATCGGACGGCAGAGCTCCTACGAGCAGTACTTC. It translates to CAIGRQSSYEQYF.

In this sample, this clonotype turned up many times. The chain couples TRBV28 to TRBJ1-1; D is unresolved. CDR1 is MDHEN and CDR2 is SYDVKM in the germline V gene. V was pared by 3 bases and J by 4 bases, with 3 bases between. The CDR3 spans 11 residues. CDR3 protein: CASSFFTEAFF. CDR3 bases: TGTGCCAGCAGTTTTTTCACTGAAGCTTTCTTT.

This clonotype was observed many times. V usage is TRBV24-1 and J usage is TRBJ2-2; no clear D gene. Trimming cost V 5 bases and J 7 bases, with 4 bases left between them. The CDR3 consists of 11 residues. From germline, CDR1 is KGHDR and CDR2 SFDVKD. The chain's CDR3 is CATSALGELFF. The CDR3 coding sequence is TGTGCCACCAGTGCTCTCGGGGAGCTGTTTTTT.

This clonotype has a count of ten or more. The CDR3 region has the DNA TGTGCCAGCAGTTTAAAGCCCAGCTCCTACGAGCAGTACTTC. Protein: CASSLKPSSYEQYF. The chain joins TRBV12-3 or TRBV12-4 to TRBJ2-7, with D hard to call. V lost 2 bases to trimming and J lost 0 bases, with 8 bases between them. CDR3 length: 14 amino acids.

This clonotype has only a few counts. The chain recombines TRBV7-9 with TRBJ2-3; 7 bases agree with TRBD1. Germline V gene data show CDR1 as SEHNR and CDR2 as FQNEAQ (reference sequence). This CDR3 comprises 15 residues. Trimming at V came to 0 bases and at J to 5 bases, leaving 5 bases not matched to a gene. The CDR3 nucleotides read TGTGCCAGCAGCTTAGCAGTGGCAGGGGGAGATACGCAGTATTTT. This encodes CASSLAVAGGDTQYF. The full variable domain, rest sourced from reference TRBV7-9 and TRBJ2-3, is DTGVSQNPRHKITKRGQNVTFRCDPISEHNRLYWYRQTLGQGPEFLTYFQNEAQLEKSRLLSDRFSAERPKGSFSTLEIQRTEQGDSAMYLCASSLAVAGGDTQYFGPGTRLTVL.

This clonotype was counted ten times or more. The chain uses TRBV9 and TRBJ2-2, with a possible D match to TRBD1 (6 bases). The germline V gene has CDR1 SGDLS and CDR2 YYNGEE. The V gene lost 2 bases and the J gene lost 4 bases, with 18 bases spanning the gap. CDR3 length: 17 amino acids. Written as DNA, the CDR3 is TGTGCCAGCAGCGTTTCGCGAAGGGACACGTCCACCGGGGAGCTGTTTTTT. Translated, it gives CASSVSRRDTSTGELFF.

This clonotype was counted many times. The chain combines TRBV29-1 with TRBJ2-1; D may be TRBD1 (6 bases). The CDR3 spans 13 residues. The germline gives CDR1 SQVTM, CDR2 ANQGSEA. The CDR3 region has the DNA TGCAGTTGGGGCAGGGGAGCATTCGATGAGCAGTTCTTC. It codes for CSWGRGAFDEQFF.

This clonotype came up a few times. The rearrangement joins TRBV20-1 to TRBJ2-4; 7 bases are shared with TRBD2. This CDR3 contains 16 residues. Looked up from germline, CDR1 is DFQATT and CDR2 is SNEGSKA (reference sequence). V lost 6 bases, J lost 0 bases, and 11 bases stayed unmatched. This CDR3 is CSAGPTGGLAKNIQYF. The DNA for the CDR3 is TGCAGTGCCGGACCCACGGGAGGCTTAGCCAAAAACATTCAGTACTTC.

This clonotype was detected many times. The chain links TRBV9 to TRBJ2-1; a possible D gene is TRBD2 (6 bases). CDR1 is SGDLS, CDR2 YYNGEE, per germline. The CDR3 contains 14 residues. The V end was cut by 1 base, the J end by 5 bases, with 10 bases between. CDR3 residues: CASSVTGGNNEQFF. As DNA, the CDR3 is TGTGCCAGCAGCGTAACTGGAGGGAACAATGAGCAGTTCTTC.

This clonotype has ten or more counts. This rearrangement joins TRBV6-1 to TRBJ1-3; D might be TRBD1 (5 bases). Germline CDR1 MNHNS, CDR2 SASEGT. V was cut by 8 bases and J by 0 bases, with 14 bases left in between. The CDR3 runs to 15 residues. The CDR3 here is CASSRGSRSGNTIYF. The CDR3 DNA reads TGTGCCAGCTCACGGGGCTCTCGCTCTGGAAACACCATATATTTT.

This clonotype was observed many times. This sequence joins TRBV29-1 and TRBJ2-5; TRBD2 is a possible D gene (6 bases). The CDR3 sequence is 17 residues long. Between the trimmed V and J ends, which lost 5 bases and 4 bases, there was a span of 26 bases. Germline CDR1 is SQVTM and CDR2 is ANQGSEA. The CDR3: CSVHLTGVGVERETQYF. Written as DNA, the CDR3 is TGCAGCGTTCATTTAACGGGGGTCGGAGTTGAAAGAGAGACCCAGTACTTC.

About this clonotype itself: A much larger clone differs from this one at a single base, so this may be a read error. This chain uses TRBV12-5 with TRBJ1-1; D gene uncertain. The V gene's germline CDR1 is LGHNT and CDR2 FRNRAP. CDR3 length: 15 residues. The CDR3 bases are TGTGTTAGTGGTTTGGTACTGCGAGCGAACACTGAAGCTTTCTTT. It encodes CVSGLVLRANTEAFF.

This chain links TRBV5-1 with TRBJ2-5; D gene ambiguous. The CDR3 contains 15 residues. The V end was cut by 2 bases, the J end by 5 bases, with 16 bases between. Germline V gene sequence: CDR1 SGHRS, CDR2 YFSETQ. The CDR3: CASSLGSRKFETQYF. CDR3 nucleotide sequence: TGCGCCAGCAGCTTAGGGTCGAGGAAGTTCGAGACCCAGTACTTC. Full variable domain (remainder filled in from reference TRBV5-1 and TRBJ2-5): KAGVTQTPRYLIKTRGQQVTLSCSPISGHRSVSWYQQTPGQGLQFLFEYFSETQRNKGNFPGRFSGRQFSNSRSEMNVSTLELGDSALYLCASSLGSRKFETQYFGPGTRLLVL.

This clonotype came up many times. The chain uses TRBV12-3 or TRBV12-4 and TRBJ2-5; D unclear. V lost 7 bases, J lost 4 bases, and 7 bases lay in between. This CDR3 comprises 11 residues. The CDR3 coding sequence is TGTGCCAGCACCCTCGGAGAGACCCAGTACTTC. It is translated as CASTLGETQYF.

The chain couples TRBV3-1 to TRBJ1-2; no clear D gene. The germline V gene has CDR1 LGHDT and CDR2 YNNKEL (reference sequence). Trimming removed 4 bases at V and 8 bases at J, with 8 bases between. The CDR3 spans 11 residues. The CDR3 protein is CASSRWGGYTF. The CDR3 nucleotides are TGTGCCAGCAGCCGATGGGGAGGCTACACCTTC.

Only a few counts were recorded for this clonotype. One end of the junction is discordant with germline, which a read error may explain. The V and J genes are TRBV3-1 and TRBJ2-1; D is uncertain. The germline V gene has CDR1 LGHDT and CDR2 YNNKEL (reference sequence). This CDR3 has 13 residues. In nucleotides, the CDR3 is TGTGCTAGCAGCCAGGCCGGATTGGGTGAGCAGTTCTTC. It is translated as CASSQAGLGEQFF.

The rearrangement uses TRBV20-1 and TRBJ2-1; perhaps D is TRBD1 or TRBD2 (6 bases each). There are 10 residues in the CDR3. The germline V gene encodes CDR1 DFQATT and CDR2 SNEGSKA (reference sequence). Trimming stripped 7 bases from V and 8 bases from J, with 9 bases between. The CDR3 loop is CSVGGHEQFF. The CDR3, as DNA: TGCAGTGTGGGGGGCCATGAGCAGTTCTTC.